The 26 T cell receptor beta chains in this list originate from one sample, sequenced in a study of T cell responses to AZD1222 COVID-19 vaccine. The repertoire was sequenced with immunoSEQ multiplex PCR; TCRdb's copy has only in-frame clones and lacks some. This sample has 150,000 or so clones, with approximately 90% found just once. The source was peripheral blood, collected on day 0 of AZD1222 vaccination. The receptors derive from an adult in good health.

The V and J genes are TRBV6-1 and TRBJ2-5; 8 positions agree with TRBD1. The germline V gene has CDR1 MNHNS and CDR2 SASEGT. Trimming at V came to 3 bases and at J to 6 bases, leaving 6 bases not matched to a gene. The CDR3 totals 14 residues. The CDR3 loop is CASSEGRGLQTQYF. CDR3 DNA: TGTGCCAGCAGTGAGGGCAGGGGGCTCCAGACCCAGTACTTC.

V is TRBV6-2 or TRBV6-3 and J is TRBJ2-7, with 9 bases fitting TRBD2. The trim removed 2 bases at V and 2 bases at J, leaving 10 bases unmatched. CDR1 and CDR2 from the germline V gene are MNHEY and SVGEGT. This CDR3 contains 17 residues. CDR3 residues: CASSYRGGREGTYEQYF. For the CDR3, the DNA is TGTGCCAGCAGTTACCGAGGTGGGCGGGAGGGAACCTACGAGCAGTACTTC.

The V and J genes are TRBV6-5 and TRBJ1-2; D possibly corresponds to TRBD1 (5 bases). Germline loops: CDR1 MNHEY, CDR2 SVGAGI. V was clipped by 0 bases and J by 6 bases, with 8 bases between them. The CDR3 loop spans 13 amino acids. CDR3 DNA sequence: TGTGCCAGCAGTTACTCGATCAGGGATGGCTACACCTTC. Translating it yields CASSYSIRDGYTF.

The chain is built from TRBV7-9 and TRBJ2-7; D unclear. This CDR3 comprises 14 residues. Trimming took off 4 bases at V and 0 bases at J, with 10 bases between the two ends. Germline loops: CDR1 SEHNR, CDR2 FQNEAQ (reference sequence). CDR3 nucleotide sequence: TGTGCCAGCAGCTCCCATGGGGTCTCCTACGAGCAGTACTTC. As protein: CASSSHGVSYEQYF.

This chain uses TRBV7-4 with TRBJ2-7; TRBD1 or TRBD2 may be the D gene (5 bases each). V was trimmed by 4 bases and J by 2 bases, leaving 9 bases between them. Per the germline V gene, CDR1 is SGHVT and CDR2 is SQSDAQ. This CDR3 is built from 13 residues. CDR3 sequence reads: CASSSGTPYEQYF. The CDR3 DNA sequence: TGTGCCAGCAGCTCTGGGACGCCCTACGAGCAGTACTTC.

The chain joins TRBV6-1 to TRBJ1-1; D gene ambiguous. In germline, CDR1 is MNHNS, CDR2 SASEGT. The CDR3 is 11 residues long. V lost 1 base and J 10 bases, leaving 7 bases between the germline ends. The CDR3 region is CASSEVRGAFF. CDR3 coding DNA: TGTGCCAGCAGTGAAGTGCGGGGAGCTTTCTTT.

This clone was counted only a few times. This chain joins TRBV2 and TRBJ1-2; 12 bases align to TRBD1. The trim removed 7 bases at V and 8 bases at J, leaving 11 bases unmatched. Germline V gives CDR1 SNHLY, CDR2 FYNNEI. This CDR3 has 15 residues. CDR3 amino acids: CASKVDPGQGAGYTF. The CDR3 bases are TGTGCCAGCAAAGTAGATCCGGGACAGGGGGCCGGCTACACCTTC.

The chain employs TRBV20-1 and TRBJ1-1, with D unclear. The CDR3 covers 11 residues. Trimming pared 6 bases from V and 4 bases from J, leaving 9 bases between. The germline CDR1 and CDR2 sequences are DFQATT and SNEGSKA (reference sequence). The CDR3 region has the DNA TGCAGTGCGGAATACTTCACTGAAGCTTTCTTT. It specifies CSAEYFTEAFF.

J is TRBJ2-7 and V is TRBV7-3; D may be TRBD1 (5 bases). CDR1 SGHTA and CDR2 FQGTGA come from the germline V gene. The V gene lost 4 bases and the J gene lost 2 bases, with 9 bases spanning the gap. The CDR3 extends over 13 amino acids. This chain's CDR3 is CASSSTVPYEQYF. In DNA, the CDR3 is TGTGCCAGCAGCTCGACAGTTCCCTACGAGCAGTACTTC.

This rearrangement joins TRBV10-3 to TRBJ1-5, with D maybe TRBD1 (6 bases). The germline CDR1 and CDR2 sequences are ENHRY and SYGVKD. Trimming took 10 bases from V and 4 from J, leaving 14 bases between them. This CDR3 has 13 amino acids. The CDR3 loop reads CAKRSGANQPQHF. CDR3 DNA sequence: TGTGCCAAAAGGTCAGGGGCAAATCAGCCCCAGCATTTT.

The genes are TRBV12-3 or TRBV12-4 and TRBJ1-1; perhaps TRBD1 as D (6 bases). The CDR3 consists of 13 residues. Trimming took 1 base from V and 3 from J, leaving 6 bases between them. The CDR3 DNA follows: TGTGCCAGCAGTTTAGAGGGGGACACTGAAGCTTTCTTT. Translated, it gives CASSLEGDTEAFF.

The chain carries TRBV18 and TRBJ1-5, with D possibly matching TRBD1 (5 bases). There are 15 residues in the CDR3. Deletions cut 1 base from V and 4 bases from J, with 11 bases between. Germline lookup yields CDR1 KGHSH and CDR2 LQKENI. The CDR3 DNA follows: TGTGCCAGCTCACCACAGGGGTCCTCGAATCAGCCCCAGCATTTT. It codes for CASSPQGSSNQPQHF.

The V gene is TRBV19, the J gene TRBJ1-1; D may be TRBD1 (6 bases). Germline CDR1 reads LNHDA; CDR2 reads SQIVND (reference sequence). The V and J ends lost 10 bases and 0 bases respectively, with 12 bases between them. CDR3 length: 13 residues. The CDR3 nucleotides read TGTGCCACTGGACAGCTCATGAACACTGAAGCTTTCTTT. Translated: CATGQLMNTEAFF.

In its sample, this clone was seen once. The chain links TRBV7-6 to TRBJ2-7; D might be TRBD2 (5 bases). With 1 base removed from V and 2 bases from J, the gap between germline ends came to 15 bases. CDR3 length: 16 amino acids. Germline CDR1 SGHVS, CDR2 FNYEAQ. CDR3 bases: TGTGCCAGCAGCTTAGGTTTCCGGGAAGGGACCTACGAGCAGTACTTC. As protein: CASSLGFREGTYEQYF.

This chain joins TRBV15 and TRBJ1-5; D gene uncertain. Germline V gives CDR1 LNHNV, CDR2 YYDKDF (reference sequence). The CDR3 contains 13 residues. V was clipped by 0 bases and J by 6 bases, with 6 bases between them. The CDR3 spells CATSRDLLQPQHF. CDR3 DNA: TGTGCCACCAGCAGAGATCTCCTTCAGCCCCAGCATTTT.

This clone turned up a few times. This chain uses TRBV6-5 with TRBJ1-1; 11 bases fit TRBD1. In germline, CDR1 is MNHEY, CDR2 SVGAGI. J gave up 5 bases and V 6 bases, and 5 bases lay outside the gene matches. The CDR3 consists of 14 residues. CDR3 residues: CASSPGTGGTEAFF. Here the CDR3 DNA reads TGTGCCAGCAGCCCCGGGACAGGGGGGACTGAAGCTTTCTTT.

The rearrangement uses TRBV19 and TRBJ2-7; weak D call: TRBD2 (5 bases). Germline loops: CDR1 LNHDA, CDR2 SQIVND (reference sequence). The length of the CDR3 is 15 residues. Trimming took 7 bases from V and 1 from J, leaving 17 bases between them. The CDR3 spells CASNGGGDLSYEQYF. The CDR3 coding sequence is TGTGCCAGTAATGGAGGTGGAGATTTGTCCTACGAGCAGTACTTC.

The table lists this clone with a count of one. CDR3 nucleotide sequence: TGTGCCAGCAGCAAAGAGGGACACCCGGCAGGGTCCCTCCACTTT. Protein sequence: CASSKEGHPAGSLHF. This rearrangement joins TRBV21-1 to TRBJ1-6; the D call of TRBD1 is as the table states it, not checked on the DNA. TRBV21-1 corresponds to a pseudogene. The CDR3 runs 15 residues.

The chain couples TRBV29-1 to TRBJ1-1; a possible D gene is TRBD1 (5 bases). The CDR3 sequence is 13 residues long. V lost 6 bases and J 4 bases, leaving 15 bases between the germline ends. The germline V gene encodes CDR1 SQVTM and CDR2 ANQGSEA. Here the CDR3 DNA reads TGCAGCGTGGGGCAGAGGCTGAGCACTGAAGCTTTCTTT. Amino acid sequence: CSVGQRLSTEAFF.

This rearrangement joins TRBV6-5 to TRBJ2-5; D is unresolved. The V and J ends lost 2 bases and 6 bases respectively, with 4 bases between them. This CDR3 contains 11 residues. The germline V gene has CDR1 MNHEY and CDR2 SVGAGI. CDR3 coding DNA: TGTGCCAGCAGTTACGGGCAGACCCAGTACTTC. This sequence encodes CASSYGQTQYF.

This clone occurred once. The chain combines TRBV7-9 with TRBJ2-7; D is undetermined. The germline gives CDR1 SEHNR, CDR2 FQNEAQ (reference sequence). The length of the CDR3 is 13 residues. Trimming cost V 1 base and J 9 bases, with 13 bases left between them. The CDR3 is CASSLEVAVGQYF. Written as DNA, the CDR3 is TGTGCCAGCAGCTTAGAAGTAGCCGTTGGGCAGTACTTC.

The rearrangement uses TRBV6-5 and TRBJ1-6; D is unresolved. The length of the CDR3 is 13 residues. Trimming took off 4 bases at V and 7 bases at J, with 8 bases between the two ends. The germline V gene has CDR1 MNHEY and CDR2 SVGAGI. This CDR3 is CASSLDRNSPLHF. The DNA for the CDR3 is TGTGCCAGCAGTTTGGACCGAAATTCACCCCTCCACTTT.

V is TRBV11-3 and J is TRBJ1-5; D is ambiguous. The CDR3 is 14 residues long. Germline-derived CDR1 and CDR2 are SGHNT and YENEEA. V dropped 1 base and J dropped 1 base, with 5 bases sitting between them. The CDR3: CASSLGHSNQPQHF. The CDR3 DNA follows: TGTGCCAGCAGCTTAGGACACAGCAATCAGCCCCAGCATTTT. The whole variable domain, remainder taken from reference TRBV11-3 and TRBJ1-5, is EAGVVQSPRYKIIEKKQPVAFWCNPISGHNTLYWYLQNLGQGPELLIRYENEEAVDDSQLPKDRFSAERLKGVDSTLKIQPAELGDSAVYLCASSLGHSNQPQHFGDGTRLSIL.

The chain is built from TRBV19 and TRBJ2-1; D ambiguous. This CDR3 spans 11 amino acids. In germline, CDR1 is LNHDA, CDR2 SQIVND (reference sequence). V was clipped by 4 bases and J by 9 bases, with 7 bases between them. CDR3: CASSSAFEQFF. The CDR3 bases are TGTGCCAGTAGTAGTGCATTTGAGCAGTTCTTC.

This chain links TRBV5-6 with TRBJ1-2; 8 nucleotides align to TRBD1. With 4 bases clipped from V and 8 bases from J, the junction kept 7 bases outside the gene matches. This CDR3 spans 13 amino acids. CDR1 and CDR2 (germline): SGHDT, YYEEEE. The CDR3: CASSTQGAQGYTF. The CDR3 DNA sequence: TGTGCCAGCAGCACGCAGGGGGCACAAGGCTACACCTTC.

V and J are TRBV30 and TRBJ1-1; D possibly corresponds to TRBD1 (5 bases). Trimming took off 2 bases at V and 3 bases at J, with 16 bases between the two ends. The germline V gene encodes CDR1 GTSNPN and CDR2 SVGIG (reference sequence). The CDR3 sequence is 15 residues long. CDR3 nucleotide sequence: TGTGCCTGGAGTCCTTCGGGGGGGGAGGACACTGAAGCTTTCTTT. Protein sequence: CAWSPSGGEDTEAFF.